This T cell receptor (beta chain) was obtained from a study of T cell responses to AZD1222 COVID-19 vaccine (dated by TCRdb to the early 2020s). Regarding the research as a whole: A total of more than 230 trial participants underwent TCR sequencing, of whom 207 had received two doses of AZD1222 and about 25 had received two doses of the MenACWY control vaccine. Trial participants were enrolled by age into subgroups of 18-55, 56-69 and 70-plus years, and around 150, 28 and 57 TCR-sequenced participants, respectively, were included in these subgroups.

Interpreted using the paper, the time point label stands for: about 28 days (+/-7) after the second vaccine dose. AZD1222 recipients given second doses at about 4 weeks or at about 12 weeks were pooled, since spike-specific TCR depth and breadth were not found to differ between the two schedules. Vaccinee samples were obtained from the UK trials COV001 and COV002, which included a single-blind randomized controlled phase 2/3 trial of AZD1222 (ChAdOx1 nCoV-19) in healthy adults. For TCRbeta chain sequencing, PBMC samples from trial participants were taken at day 0 and at day 28 after the second dose. Study-level results and caveats: CD4 TCRs associated with the vaccine covered the entire spike protein, and the dominant responses were in regions 160-218 and 743-854. Because no samples from the day 14 peak response were available, repertoires could be characterized only after the peak T cell response. Spike-specific TCR breadth and depth rose significantly after two AZD1222 doses compared with day 0 and with MenACWY recipients. Only five to seven AZD1222 recipients were SARS-CoV-2 seropositive at baseline, limiting conclusions about previously exposed vaccinees. The 56-69-year group was small, and its depth increase did not reach significance, likely because of low power. Participants were mostly white British and included more females than males, and it was suggested by the authors that clonal diversity may have been underestimated. Reportedly, almost half of the unique spike-specific TCRs recognized epitopes lying outside the regions that are mutated in the B.1.351 and B.1.1.7 variants.

There are 13 amino acids in the CDR3, from cysteine to phenylalanine inclusive. Left in the record is the CDR3 DNA by itself, 39 bases read in frame from the first base. Via the germline V gene, CDR1 is MNHEY and CDR2 SVGAGI. The V end loses 4 bases and the J end loses 0 bases, and a stretch of 6 bases separates them. The CDR3 regions of human TCRbeta chains were analyzed by immunosequencing. The published analysis was carried out like this. TCRs in the repertoires were compared against a reference library of SARS-CoV-2-specific TCRs that had been generated with the MIRA antigen-specificity platform. Breadth was defined as the fraction of unique TCRs that were SARS-CoV-2-associated. Depth was defined as the fraction of total T cells that were SARS-CoV-2-associated. Each spike-specific TCR was assigned to its reactive spike region and to a CD4 or CD8 class using the MIRA data. Log10-transformed breadth and depth values were compared by one-way ANOVA with Sidak's multiple comparisons tests. TCRdb took over this immuneACCESS table, retaining in-frame rearrangements with V and J assigned. Such tables are incomplete; in checked studies, under half of the missing clones stem from an unresolved V gene, and the remainder is unexplained. V and J calls and clone size come straight from that table; D and trimming were deduced from the DNA. The sample yields 75,000 to 85,000 clones; roughly 87% were counted once. The top ten hold 9.5% to 13% of the sample.

This clone is considered medium-sized (0.01 to 0.1%). Its antigen is currently not known. Qualities for individual bases were not recorded, and no much larger clone is one base off. The chain was built from TRBV6-5 and TRBJ1-1, and the D gene may be TRBD1, 6 bases matching. The receptor was derived from an adult who received the AZD1222 COVID-19 vaccine. This specimen consisted of peripheral blood, obtained 28 days after the second AZD1222 dose. The sequenced DNA is TGTGCCAGCAGTTGGACAGTGAACACTGAAGCTTTCTTT. Translated, this gives CASSWTVNTEAFF.